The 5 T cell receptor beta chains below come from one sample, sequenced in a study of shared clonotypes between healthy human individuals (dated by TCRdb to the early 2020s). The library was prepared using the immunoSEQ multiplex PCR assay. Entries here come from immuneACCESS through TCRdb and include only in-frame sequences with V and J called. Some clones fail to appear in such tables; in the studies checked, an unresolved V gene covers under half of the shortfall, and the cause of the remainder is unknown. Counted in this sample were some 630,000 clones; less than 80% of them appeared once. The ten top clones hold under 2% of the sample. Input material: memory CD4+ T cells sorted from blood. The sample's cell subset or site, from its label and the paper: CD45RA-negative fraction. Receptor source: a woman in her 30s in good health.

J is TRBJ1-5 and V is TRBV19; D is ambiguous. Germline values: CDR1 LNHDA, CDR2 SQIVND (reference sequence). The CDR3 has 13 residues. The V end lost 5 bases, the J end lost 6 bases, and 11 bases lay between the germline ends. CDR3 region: CASSSIGFQPQHF. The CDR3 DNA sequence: TGTGCCAGTAGTTCAATAGGGTTTCAGCCCCAGCATTTT.

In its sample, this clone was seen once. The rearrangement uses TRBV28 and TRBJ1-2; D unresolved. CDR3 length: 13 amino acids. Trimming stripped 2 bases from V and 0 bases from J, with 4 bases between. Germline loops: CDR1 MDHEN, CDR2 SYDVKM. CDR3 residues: CASSLPANYGYTF. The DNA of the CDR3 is TGTGCCAGCAGTTTACCAGCTAACTATGGCTACACCTTC.

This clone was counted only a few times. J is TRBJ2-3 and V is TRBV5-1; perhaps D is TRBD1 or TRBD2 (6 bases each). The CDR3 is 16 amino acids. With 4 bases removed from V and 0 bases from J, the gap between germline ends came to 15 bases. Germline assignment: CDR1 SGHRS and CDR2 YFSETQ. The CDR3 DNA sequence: TGCGCCAGCAGCAACCGGGGGCAGACTAGCACAGATACGCAGTATTTT. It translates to CASSNRGQTSTDTQYF.

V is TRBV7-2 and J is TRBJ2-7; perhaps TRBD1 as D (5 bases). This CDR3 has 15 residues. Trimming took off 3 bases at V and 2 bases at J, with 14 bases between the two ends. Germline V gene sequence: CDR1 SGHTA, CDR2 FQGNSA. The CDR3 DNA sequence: TGTGCCAGCAGCTTGATTACAGGTCTCACCTACGAGCAGTACTTC. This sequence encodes CASSLITGLTYEQYF. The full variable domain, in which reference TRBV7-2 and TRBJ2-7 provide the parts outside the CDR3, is GAGVSQSPSNKVTEKGKDVELRCDPISGHTALYWYRQSLGQGLEFLIYFQGNSAPDKSGLPSDRFSAERTGGSVSTLTIQRTQQEDSAVYLCASSLITGLTYEQYFGPGTRLTVT.

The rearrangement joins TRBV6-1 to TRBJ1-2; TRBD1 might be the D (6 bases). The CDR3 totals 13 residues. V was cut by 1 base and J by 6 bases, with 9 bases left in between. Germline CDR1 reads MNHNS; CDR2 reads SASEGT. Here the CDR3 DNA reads TGTGCCAGCAGTGAAGACAGGGCCAATGGCTACACCTTC. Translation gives CASSEDRANGYTF.